This entry lists 31 T cell receptor beta chains sequenced from one sample in a study of blood T cells in healthy people across ages. The use of a sample-barcoded 5' primer and a J-beta primer mix characterized a second PCR of roughly 6 to 11 cycles. TCRdb used MiXCR to reprocess the 5' RACE reads, holding one entry per CDR3 protein. The sample holds 600,000 or so distinct CDR3 sequences; 21% are singletons and the top ten take 3.5% to 4%. The material sequenced was blood. These receptors were taken from a man aged 65 to 79 in good health.

The CDR3 bases are TGCAGTGTCGCTCGTCAGGGCCAAGATACGCAGTATTTT. Translating it yields CSVARQGQDTQYF. The chain carries TRBV20-1 and TRBJ2-3; weak D call: TRBD1 (5 bases). V was pared by 7 bases and J by 5 bases, with 16 bases between. The CDR3 loop spans 13 amino acids. Germline V gene lookup returns CDR1 DFQATT and CDR2 SNEGSKA (reference sequence).

The chain recombines TRBV7-3 with TRBJ2-1; 9 bases are shared with TRBD1. The germline V gene encodes CDR1 SGHTA and CDR2 FQGTGA. Trimming removed 5 bases from V and 9 bases from J; junction bases left unmatched: 5. The CDR3 covers 13 residues. The CDR3 sequence is CASSLGTGIEQFF. As DNA, the CDR3 is TGTGCCAGCAGCCTCGGGACAGGGATTGAGCAGTTCTTC.

Concerning this clonotype itself: Mismatch with germline at one junction end may stem from a read error. The chain is built from TRBV4-3 and TRBJ2-5, with 7 positions matching TRBD2. CDR3 length: 15 residues. Germline values: CDR1 LGHNA, CDR2 YSLEER. CDR3 DNA: TGCGCCAGCAGCCGATCACTAGCGAACTACAATGAGCAATTCTTC. As protein: CASSRSLANYNEQFF.

The chain couples TRBV3-1 to TRBJ1-3; no firm D call. Germline V gives CDR1 LGHDT, CDR2 YNNKEL (reference sequence). Trimming took 0 bases from V and 4 from J, leaving 10 bases between them. The CDR3 spans 15 residues. CDR3 loop: CASSQDAVFGNTIYF. The DNA for the CDR3 is TGTGCCAGCAGCCAAGATGCCGTTTTCGGAAACACCATATATTTT.

V is TRBV6-5 and J is TRBJ2-7; 9 bases fit TRBD2. The length of the CDR3 is 14 residues. CDR1 is MNHEY, CDR2 SVGAGI, per germline. V shed 7 bases, J shed 7 bases, and the junction held 11 bases outside the gene matches. CDR3 sequence: CASTLSGSAGEQYF. CDR3 nucleotide sequence: TGTGCCAGCACCCTTAGCGGGAGTGCTGGTGAGCAGTACTTC.

This clonotype came up a few times. The chain couples TRBV30 to TRBJ2-7; 11 bases map to TRBD2. Germline values: CDR1 GTSNPN, CDR2 SVGIG (reference sequence). V lost 6 bases to trimming and J lost 8 bases; unmatched junction nucleotides: 3. This CDR3 has 11 residues. The CDR3 loop reads CACRTSGQQYF. The CDR3 coding sequence is TGTGCCTGCAGGACTAGCGGGCAGCAGTACTTC.

The chain has TRBV4-3 and TRBJ1-5; no clear D gene. CDR1 and CDR2 from the germline V gene are LGHNA and YSLEER. Trimming removed 6 bases at V and 4 bases at J, with 7 bases between. The CDR3 is 12 residues long. The CDR3 here is CASRESNQPQHF. The CDR3 DNA sequence: TGCGCCAGCAGAGAATCAAATCAGCCCCAGCATTTT.

This clonotype was counted only a few times. This chain joins TRBV9 and TRBJ1-2; TRBD1 agrees at 7 bases. The V segment lost 2 bases and the J segment 4 bases; nucleotides outside the gene matches: 5. Germline values: CDR1 SGDLS, CDR2 YYNGEE. CDR3 length equals 14 residues. The CDR3 bases are TGTGCCAGCAGCGTGGGGACAGAATCCTATGGCTACACCTTC. Translated, it gives CASSVGTESYGYTF.

The chain employs TRBV5-6 and TRBJ2-5, with D perhaps matching TRBD1 (6 bases). V shed 4 bases and J shed 7 bases, with 17 bases lying between them. CDR1 is SGHDT and CDR2 is YYEEEE in the germline V gene. The CDR3 spans 14 residues. CDR3 bases: TGTGCCAGCAGCCCACCACAGGGTTCCGGGACCCAGTACTTC. This sequence encodes CASSPPQGSGTQYF.

This clonotype came up a few times. This chain joins TRBV7-2 and TRBJ1-4; 7 bases map to TRBD1. The CDR3 length is 15 residues. Germline-derived CDR1 and CDR2 are SGHTA and FQGNSA. Trimming removed 2 bases from V and 7 bases from J; junction bases left unmatched: 7. The CDR3 nucleotides are TGTGCCAGCAGCTTACGGGGGACAGAGAGTGAAAAACTGTTTTTT. Translation gives CASSLRGTESEKLFF.

Many counts were recorded for this clonotype. The chain uses TRBV12-3 or TRBV12-4 and TRBJ1-4; no clear D gene. The V and J ends lost 7 bases and 8 bases respectively, with 17 bases between them. The CDR3 has 14 residues. The CDR3 is CASTWGSGGEKLFF. Written as DNA, the CDR3 is TGTGCCAGCACCTGGGGAAGCGGCGGCGAAAAACTGTTTTTT.

This clonotype has just a few counts. The chain combines TRBV5-1 with TRBJ1-2, with 10 bases that match TRBD1. CDR3 size: 14 residues. J gave up 7 bases and V 2 bases, and 5 bases lay outside the gene matches. Germline V gene data show CDR1 as SGHRS and CDR2 as YFSETQ. DNA for the CDR3: TGCGCCAGCAGCTTCGACAGGGGGCGAGGTGGCTACACCTTC. Translated: CASSFDRGRGGYTF.

The chain has TRBV3-1 and TRBJ1-2; tentative D call: TRBD1 (6 bases). The CDR3 spans 13 residues. Trimming took off 1 base at V and 5 bases at J, with 8 bases between the two ends. Germline CDR1 reads LGHDT; CDR2 reads YNNKEL (reference sequence). The CDR3 protein is CASSQVQGYGYTF. CDR3 sequence (DNA): TGTGCCAGCAGCCAAGTGCAGGGGTATGGCTACACCTTC.

This clonotype was seen a few times. V usage is TRBV6-6 and J usage is TRBJ2-7; 12 bases are a match to TRBD2. The CDR3 covers 15 residues. V dropped 5 bases and J dropped 0; count of bases not matched to a gene: 2. Germline lookup yields CDR1 MNHNY and CDR2 SVGAGI (reference sequence). CDR3 bases: TGTGCCAGCAGTAGGACTAGCGGGAACTCCTACGAGCAGTACTTC. Protein sequence: CASSRTSGNSYEQYF.

V is TRBV6-6 and J is TRBJ1-4; the match to TRBD1 covers 8 bases. The germline V gene has CDR1 MNHNY and CDR2 SVGAGI (reference sequence). The CDR3 totals 14 residues. The J segment lost 7 bases and the V segment lost 6 bases, leaving 7 bases of the junction unmatched. This CDR3 reads CASSRQGRVEKLFF. CDR3 coding DNA: TGTGCCAGCAGCCGACAGGGGCGGGTTGAAAAACTGTTTTTT.

This clonotype was counted only a few times. The chain is built from TRBV18 and TRBJ1-2, with D unclear. The V gene's germline CDR1 is KGHSH and CDR2 LQKENI. CDR3 length equals 13 residues. V was clipped by 3 bases and J by 7 bases, with 12 bases between them. The CDR3 sequence: CASSPEVSTGYTF. CDR3 coding DNA: TGTGCCAGCTCACCGGAGGTGTCAACTGGCTACACCTTC. Full variable domain (outside the CDR3, taken from reference TRBV18 and TRBJ1-2): NAGVMQNPRHLVRRRGQEARLRCSPMKGHSHVYWYRQLPEEGLKFMVYLQKENIIDESGMPKERFSAEFPKEGPSILRIQQVVRGDSAAYFCASSPEVSTGYTFGSGTRLTVV.

The V gene is TRBV6-1, the J gene TRBJ2-7; 7 positions match TRBD1. V dropped 11 bases and J dropped 0; count of bases not matched to a gene: 13. Germline V lookup: CDR1 MNHNS, CDR2 SASEGT. This CDR3 has 15 amino acids. CDR3 in amino acids: CAVSYGTVFSYEQYF. In DNA, the CDR3 is TGTGCCGTTTCCTACGGGACAGTTTTCTCCTACGAGCAGTACTTC.

This clonotype came up a few times. This chain uses TRBV4-1 with TRBJ1-4; D remains ambiguous. The CDR3 length is 13 residues. Germline V gene sequence: CDR1 MGHRA, CDR2 YSYEKL. Trimming cost V 2 bases and J 4 bases, with 5 bases left between them. In DNA form, the CDR3 reads TGCGCCAGCAGCCAAACTTTTAATGAAAAACTGTTTTTT. Its translation: CASSQTFNEKLFF.

This clonotype was found a few times. J is TRBJ2-2 and V is TRBV6-5; 7 nucleotides agree with TRBD2. J was trimmed by 1 base and V by 2 bases; bases with no gene match: 4. The CDR3 is 16 amino acids. The V gene's germline CDR1 is MNHEY and CDR2 SVGAGI. The CDR3 is CASSYTPSGNTGELFF. The DNA of the CDR3 is TGTGCCAGCAGTTACACCCCTAGCGGGAACACCGGGGAGCTGTTTTTT.

The genes are TRBV30 and TRBJ2-5; D is possibly TRBD1 or TRBD2 (5 bases each). The last part of the DNA fits TRBJ2-7 better; the J call may be wrong. CDR3 length: 14 residues. CDR1 is GTSNPN, CDR2 SVGIG, per germline (reference sequence). The CDR3 is CAWSVNLGPYEQYF. As DNA, the CDR3 is TGTGCCTGGAGTGTAAATTTGGGACCCTACGAGCAGTACTTC.

This clonotype was observed at least ten times. This chain connects TRBV28 to TRBJ2-7; D ambiguous. V was cut by 8 bases and J by 1 base, with 9 bases left in between. CDR1 MDHEN and CDR2 SYDVKM come from the germline V gene. This CDR3 contains 12 residues. The CDR3 reads CASGPISYEQYF. CDR3 sequence (DNA): TGTGCCAGCGGGCCAATATCCTACGAGCAGTACTTC.

This clonotype was counted a few times. The V and J genes are TRBV7-9 and TRBJ2-5; D remains ambiguous. CDR3 size: 13 residues. V lost 6 bases, J lost 3 bases, and 11 bases lay in between. Germline V gene lookup returns CDR1 SEHNR and CDR2 FQNEAQ (reference sequence). This CDR3 reads CASSSPGEETQYF. For the CDR3, the DNA is TGTGCCAGCAGTTCCCCTGGGGAAGAGACCCAGTACTTC.

In its sample, this clonotype was seen many times. This sequence joins TRBV9 and TRBJ1-4; TRBD1 matches at 10 bases. V lost 3 bases and J lost 6; bases outside the gene matches: 5. CDR3 length equals 15 residues. CDR1 and CDR2 (germline): SGDLS, YYNGEE. CDR3: CASSATGGSYEKLFF. The CDR3 coding sequence is TGTGCCAGCAGCGCGACAGGGGGCTCCTATGAAAAACTGTTTTTT.

This clonotype was seen only a few times. One junction end disagrees with the germline gene, perhaps due to a read error. This chain links TRBV5-1 with TRBJ2-2, with TRBD1 as a possible D gene (6 bases). Germline V CDR1 and CDR2: SGHRS, YFSETQ. CDR3 length: 16 residues. CDR3 residues: CASVAGAKGNNGELFF. The CDR3 DNA sequence: TGCGCCAGCGTTGCAGGGGCCAAGGGGAACAACGGGGAGCTGTTTTTT.

This chain joins TRBV9 and TRBJ2-3; TRBD2 matches at 10 bases. Germline V CDR1 and CDR2: SGDLS, YYNGEE. V lost 4 bases to trimming and J lost 6 bases; unmatched junction nucleotides: 11. The CDR3 runs to 16 residues. CDR3 coding DNA: TGTGCCAGCAGCCCAGTAGCGGGAGGAGTCCCGGATACGCAGTATTTT. As protein: CASSPVAGGVPDTQYF.

This chain links TRBV11-2 with TRBJ2-2; 8 bases map to TRBD2. The CDR3 extends over 18 amino acids. The V gene's germline CDR1 is SGHAT and CDR2 FQNNGV. The ends lost 3 bases at V and 6 bases at J; junction bases unmatched: 15. The CDR3 sequence is CASSFFVGIAGNSGELFF. The CDR3 nucleotides are TGTGCCAGCAGCTTTTTCGTGGGAATAGCGGGAAACTCCGGGGAGCTGTTTTTT. The variable domain in full, completed from reference TRBV11-2 and TRBJ2-2, reads EAGVAQSPRYKIIEKRQSVAFWCNPISGHATLYWYQQILGQGPKLLIQFQNNGVVDDSQLPKDRFSAERLKGVDSTLKIQPAKLEDSAVYLCASSFFVGIAGNSGELFFGEGSRLTVL.

The chain joins TRBV12-3 or TRBV12-4 to TRBJ2-1; 8 bases agree with TRBD1. The trim removed 3 bases at V and 9 bases at J, leaving 4 bases unmatched. The CDR3 has 13 amino acids. The CDR3 region is CASSFSGGAEQFF. CDR3 bases: TGTGCCAGCAGTTTTTCAGGGGGCGCTGAGCAGTTCTTC.

The gene calls are TRBV15 and TRBJ2-5; D call uncertain. Germline V gene sequence: CDR1 LNHNV, CDR2 YYDKDF (reference sequence). The CDR3 runs to 14 residues. Trimming left V 0 bases short and J 6 bases short, with 11 bases between. The CDR3 DNA sequence: TGTGCCACCAGCAGAGACGGTTTGGGAAAGACCCAGTACTTC. Protein: CATSRDGLGKTQYF.

The chain carries TRBV12-3 or TRBV12-4 and TRBJ2-7; D may match TRBD1 or TRBD2 (6 bases each). The CDR3 extends over 17 amino acids. With 2 bases removed from V and 0 bases from J, the gap between germline ends came to 17 bases. The CDR3 DNA sequence: TGTGCCAGCAGTTTAACCTACAGGGTCGGGGGCTCCTACGAGCAGTACTTC. Residues: CASSLTYRVGGSYEQYF.

This clonotype has just a few counts. A read error may explain this, as a much larger clone is one base away. V and J are TRBV10-3 and TRBJ2-3; the D gene is possibly TRBD2 (5 bases). This CDR3 contains 13 residues. Germline V gene data show CDR1 as ENHRY and CDR2 as SYGVKD. Here the CDR3 DNA reads TGTGACATCAGTGAGCACGACCAATACCGGGGGTATTTT. Amino acids: CDISEHDQYRGYF.

CDR3 bases: TGTGCCATCAGTGAGGGCGGAGGCTCCTACGAGCAGTACTTC. Translation: CAISEGGGSYEQYF. The chain uses TRBV10-3 and TRBJ2-7, with D tentatively TRBD2 (5 bases). From germline, CDR1 is ENHRY and CDR2 SYGVKD. Trimming left V 2 bases short and J 0 bases short, with 8 bases between. The CDR3 runs 14 residues.